These T cell receptor beta chains were read from a single sample in a study of blood T cell repertoires in COVID-19. Assay: immunoSEQ multiplex PCR; the TCRdb copy retains only in-frame clones and omits some. The data show 120,000 or so clones, 85% seen once. Material: peripheral blood. The receptor source for this set is a man older than 75 with active or convalescent COVID-19. The CDR3 runs from the conserved cysteine through the conserved F or W. A D gene is named only where the DNA matches it firmly. A clone size is listed for some rows: how often the clone was seen (once, few, many), or a class if it is expanded.

CDR3 protein	CDR3 DNA	clone size	CDR3 length	D gene	V gene	J gene
CASSTQGVGNTIYF	TGTGCCAGTAGTACACAGGGTGTTGGAAACACCATATATTTT	.	14	.	TRBV19	TRBJ1-3
CASSWKTGNEQFF	TGTGCCAGCAGCTGGAAGACAGGAAATGAGCAGTTCTTC	.	13	.	TRBV5-4	TRBJ2-1
CASSPGQNDQPQHF	TGTGCCAGCAGTCCCGGACAGAACGATCAGCCCCAGCATTTT	.	14	.	TRBV28	TRBJ1-5
CAWSVRRGPNFYSNQPQHF	TGTGCCTGGAGTGTAAGGAGGGGCCCGAATTTTTATAGCAATCAGCCCCAGCATTTT	.	19	.	TRBV30	TRBJ1-5
CSVIQAGGYGYTF	TGCAGCGTCATCCAGGCAGGGGGCTATGGCTACACCTTC	once	13	TRBD1	TRBV29-1	TRBJ1-2
CAWSGGGPRGRRETQYF	TGTGCCTGGAGTGGCGGGGGTCCGCGAGGGCGTCGAGAGACCCAGTACTTC	once	17	TRBD2	TRBV30	TRBJ2-5
CASSIRENVYGYTF	TGTGCCAGTAGTATCAGGGAAAACGTCTATGGCTACACCTTC	.	14	.	TRBV19	TRBJ1-2
CASSYSGGQDSNIQYF	TGTGCCAGCAGTTACTCGGGGGGACAGGATTCAAACATTCAGTACTTC	once	16	TRBD1	TRBV6-5	TRBJ2-4
CAIQRTAVSYEQYF	TGTGCCATTCAAAGGACAGCTGTCTCCTACGAGCAGTACTTC	.	14	.	TRBV6-5	TRBJ2-7
CASSISVGEQFF	TGTGCCAGCAGTATTAGCGTTGGTGAGCAGTTCTTC	.	12	.	TRBV12-3/TRBV12-4	TRBJ2-1
CASSERTGEKAFF	TGTGCCAGCAGTGAACGGACAGGAGAGAAAGCTTTCTTT	.	13	TRBD1	TRBV25-1	TRBJ1-1
CASSPTSGNLAGELFF	TGTGCCAGCAGCCCGACTAGCGGGAATTTGGCCGGGGAGCTGTTTTTT	.	16	TRBD2	TRBV7-3	TRBJ2-2
CASRSLQGSTYEQYF	TGTGCCAGCAGGTCGTTACAGGGAAGCACCTACGAGCAGTACTTC	once	15	.	TRBV5-6	TRBJ2-7
CASSFGRGTYEQYF	TGCGCCAGCAGCTTCGGCAGGGGCACCTACGAGCAGTACTTC	.	14	.	TRBV5-1	TRBJ2-7
CASSTQSVTAKPFF	TGTGCCAGCAGCACTCAGAGTGTGACAGCGAAACCTTTCTTT	.	14	.	TRBV4-2	TRBJ1-1
CATSRGTIYF	TGTGCCACCTCCCGGGGGACCATATATTTT	.	10	.	TRBV12-3/TRBV12-4	TRBJ1-3
CASSRKDRTSSYEQYF	TGCGCCAGCAGCCGTAAGGACAGAACTTCCTCCTACGAGCAGTACTTC	.	16	.	TRBV5-1	TRBJ2-7
CASSEGRGRGYGYTF	TGTGCCAGCAGTGAGGGCAGGGGGCGAGGTTATGGCTACACCTTC	few	15	TRBD1	TRBV6-1	TRBJ1-2
CASSRGTGPSHNPNTEAFF	TGCGCCAGCAGCCGCGGGACAGGGCCCTCCCACAATCCGAACACTGAAGCTTTCTTT	once	19	TRBD1	TRBV4-1	TRBJ1-1
CASSSGPGQTTDTQYF	TGTGCCAGCAGTAGTGGGCCGGGACAGACCACAGATACGCAGTATTTT	.	16	TRBD1	TRBV7-9	TRBJ2-3
CASSLEAAPPNPEQYF	TGTGCCAGCAGCTTAGAGGCGGCTCCCCCAAATCCAGAGCAGTACTTC	.	16	.	TRBV11-2	TRBJ2-7
CAWTRRYRNYGYTF	TGTGCCTGGACTCGCCGGTACCGCAACTATGGCTACACCTTC	.	14	.	TRBV30	TRBJ1-2
CASSERRLDTEAFF	TGTGCCAGCAGTGAAAGGCGGCTGGACACTGAAGCTTTCTTT	.	14	.	TRBV2	TRBJ1-1
CASSLLAGMNTGELFF	TGTGCCAGCAGTCTACTAGCGGGAATGAACACCGGGGAGCTGTTTTTT	.	16	TRBD2	TRBV28	TRBJ2-2
CASSLTGGSTGELFF	TGTGCCAGCAGCCTGACGGGGGGGTCCACCGGGGAGCTGTTTTTT	.	15	TRBD2	TRBV11-2	TRBJ2-2
CSVEDGGARSSPNEQFF	TGCAGCGTTGAAGATGGTGGGGCGCGCTCGTCCCCCAATGAGCAGTTCTTC	.	17	.	TRBV29-1	TRBJ2-1
CAWSRRQSSGNTIYF	TGTGCCTGGAGTAGGCGGCAGAGCTCTGGAAACACCATATATTTT	.	15	.	TRBV30	TRBJ1-3
CASSRTSGSGANEQFF	TGCGCCAGCAGCCGGACTAGCGGGAGCGGGGCCAATGAGCAGTTCTTC	.	16	TRBD2	TRBV5-1	TRBJ2-1
CASSLVGGRDNEQFF	TGTGCCAGCAGCTTAGTTGGCGGGAGGGACAATGAGCAGTTCTTC	.	15	TRBD2	TRBV7-6	TRBJ2-1
CASSQGRGRSGNTIYF	TGCGCCAGCAGCCAAGGCCGGGGTCGGTCTGGAAACACCATATATTTT	few	16	.	TRBV4-1	TRBJ1-3
CASASGTSGHEQFF	TGTGCCAGTGCTTCCGGGACTAGCGGCCATGAGCAGTTCTTC	.	14	TRBD2	TRBV6-4	TRBJ2-1
CSVEGGGTGFYEQYF	TGCAGCGTTGAAGGCGGTGGGACAGGGTTCTACGAGCAGTACTTC	.	15	TRBD1	TRBV29-1	TRBJ2-7
CASSQFDNPRGEQYF	TGCGCCAGCAGCCAATTCGACAACCCGCGTGGCGAGCAGTACTTC	.	15	.	TRBV4-1	TRBJ2-7
CASSRTGNEQYF	TGTGCCAGCAGCAGGACAGGGAATGAGCAGTACTTC	once	12	TRBD1	TRBV5-4	TRBJ2-7
CASSQGWEPSGDGYTF	TGTGCCAGCAGCCAAGGCTGGGAACCGTCGGGGGATGGCTACACCTTC	.	16	.	TRBV16	TRBJ1-2
CASSQVLAGAGNEQFF	TGTGCCAGCAGCCAAGTACTAGCGGGAGCTGGAAATGAGCAGTTCTTC	.	16	TRBD2	TRBV4-2	TRBJ2-1
CASSLDREHYGYTF	TGTGCCAGCAGCTTAGACCGGGAGCACTATGGCTACACCTTC	once	14	.	TRBV11-1	TRBJ1-2
CASSQYPGIRTDTQYF	TGTGCCAGCAGCCAATACCCAGGGATTCGGACGGATACGCAGTATTTT	.	16	.	TRBV7-2	TRBJ2-3
CASSRQGQRTEAFF	TGCGCCAGCAGCCGACAGGGTCAGCGCACTGAAGCTTTCTTT	.	14	TRBD1	TRBV5-1	TRBJ1-1
CASSPRAGYPLSGNTIYF	TGTGCCAGCTCACCACGGGCAGGGTACCCTCTCTCTGGAAACACCATATATTTT	.	18	.	TRBV18	TRBJ1-3
CASSQDLRETQYF	TGTGCCAGCAGCCAAGACCTCAGGGAGACCCAGTACTTC	.	13	.	TRBV14	TRBJ2-5
CAISGTDSYGYTF	TGTGCCATCAGTGGAACGGACAGCTATGGCTACACCTTC	.	13	.	TRBV10-3	TRBJ1-2
CASSPPAAGYSPLHF	TGTGCCAGCAGTCCCCCGGCCGCGGGGTATTCACCCCTCCACTTT	.	15	.	TRBV28	TRBJ1-6
CASRGAGLSGANVLTF	TGTGCCAGCCGAGGAGCGGGGCTCTCTGGGGCCAACGTCCTGACTTTC	.	16	TRBD2	TRBV7-2	TRBJ2-6
CASSPDNNQPQHF	TGTGCCAGCAGTCCGGACAACAATCAGCCCCAGCATTTT	once	13	.	TRBV7-3	TRBJ1-5
CSGRSGGGEKLFF	TGCAGCGGTCGCTCGGGGGGCGGTGAAAAACTGTTTTTT	few	13	.	TRBV29-1	TRBJ1-4
CASRPGQATDTQYF	TGTGCCAGCAGACCAGGACAGGCCACAGATACGCAGTATTTT	.	14	TRBD1	TRBV5-4	TRBJ2-3
CASSPGQLGRDEQFF	TGTGCCAGCAGCCCAGGACAACTCGGGAGGGATGAGCAGTTCTTC	.	15	TRBD2	TRBV4-2	TRBJ2-1
CASSSRQGTYEQYF	TGTGCCAGCAGTTCAAGACAGGGAACCTACGAGCAGTACTTC	.	14	TRBD1	TRBV27	TRBJ2-7
CASSSQGSNQPQHF	TGTGCTAGTAGTTCTCAGGGGAGTAATCAGCCCCAGCATTTT	.	14	.	TRBV19	TRBJ1-5
CASSPPEGGDYGYTF	TGTGCCAGCTCACCACCGGAGGGTGGCGACTATGGCTACACCTTC	.	15	.	TRBV18	TRBJ1-2
CASSMTAYMNTEAFF	TGTGCCAGCAGCATGACAGCATACATGAACACTGAAGCTTTCTTT	.	15	.	TRBV5-6	TRBJ1-1
CAWAGTSAGYEQYF	TGTGCCTGGGCCGGGACTAGCGCGGGCTACGAGCAGTACTTC	.	14	TRBD2	TRBV30	TRBJ2-7
CASSSQGFLNQPQHF	TGTGCCAGCAGCTCTCAGGGATTTTTAAATCAGCCCCAGCATTTT	.	15	.	TRBV7-2	TRBJ1-5
CASSLGQGGNYGYTF	TGTGCCAGCAGCTTAGGCCAGGGAGGGAACTATGGCTACACCTTC	.	15	.	TRBV7-9	TRBJ1-2